A selection of T cell receptor beta chains follows, all from one sample in a study of shared clonotypes between healthy human individuals. Sequencing was performed with immunoSEQ multiplex PCR; in TCRdb, only in-frame clones are kept and a portion is missing. Of more than 2 million clones in the sample, around 93% were seen once. The sample was naive CD8+ T cells from PBMCs. Receptor source: a man between 18 and 29 years old in good health. Some clones in this sample may be carry-over from other donors' samples. Both conserved end residues are part of each CDR3. A D gene is named only where the DNA matches it firmly. A clone size is listed for some rows: how often the clone was seen (once, few, many), or a class if it is expanded.

D gene	V gene	clone size	J gene	CDR3 length	CDR3 DNA	CDR3 protein
NA	TRBV27	NA	TRBJ1-2	15	TGTGCCAGCAGTCCCCATTCGGCTTCTAACTATGGCTACACCTTC	CASSPHSASNYGYTF
NA	TRBV7-9	NA	TRBJ1-3	12	TGTGCCATCCCCAGGGAGGGAAACACCATATATTTT	CAIPREGNTIYF
TRBD2	TRBV11-2	once	TRBJ2-7	17	TGTGCCAGCAGCTTAAGCTGGACTAGCGGGCACCTCTTCGAGCAGTACTTC	CASSLSWTSGHLFEQYF
NA	TRBV5-1	NA	TRBJ1-1	17	TGCGCCAGCAGCTTGTCTATCCCAGCGGGCCTGAACACTGAAGCTTTCTTT	CASSLSIPAGLNTEAFF
TRBD1	TRBV7-7	NA	TRBJ2-5	15	TGTGCCAGCAGCCCGGGACAGTCCGGTCGAGAGACCCAGTACTTC	CASSPGQSGRETQYF
NA	TRBV7-9	NA	TRBJ2-3	14	TGTGCCAGCAGGCCCTCGACTAGCACAGATACGCAGTATTTT	CASRPSTSTDTQYF
NA	TRBV30	NA	TRBJ2-5	16	TGTGCCTGGAAGGTGACCCGGGGAAGGGGCCAAGAGACCCAGTACTTC	CAWKVTRGRGQETQYF
TRBD2	TRBV4-3	NA	TRBJ2-7	16	TGCGCCAGCAGCTTCCGACTAGCGGGAGGGCCATACGAGCAGTACTTC	CASSFRLAGGPYEQYF
NA	TRBV4-1	many	TRBJ1-1	15	TGCGCCAGCAGCCAGTCGGGACATCCGAACACTGAAGCTTTCTTT	CASSQSGHPNTEAFF
TRBD2	TRBV7-2	NA	TRBJ2-3	18	TGTGCCAGCAGCTCCGTCGTGGTCCTAGCGGGATACACAGATACGCAGTATTTT	CASSSVVVLAGYTDTQYF
NA	TRBV11-2	NA	TRBJ2-7	15	TGTGCCACTTCCCCGCGGGGAGTATCAACCTACGAGCAGTACTTC	CATSPRGVSTYEQYF